These 29 T cell receptor beta chains share one sample of origin, sequenced in a study of shared T cell receptors in the human thymus. TCRdb's copy holds only in-frame clones and misses some; the assay was immunoSEQ multiplex PCR. The table has approximately 660,000 clones, 85% to 90% seen once. These data also featured in a second study, about human thymus T cells.

The material sequenced was thymocytes. All receptors derive from a boy less than two years old with a congenital heart defect.

V and J are TRBV4-1 and TRBJ2-7, with D possibly being TRBD1 (5 bases). The CDR3 length is 13 residues. In germline, CDR1 is MGHRA, CDR2 YSYEKL. V was pared by 2 bases and J by 4 bases, with 9 bases between. The chain's CDR3 is CASSQSRAYEQYF. The CDR3 region has the DNA TGCGCCAGCAGCCAAAGCAGGGCTTACGAGCAGTACTTC.

The rearrangement joins TRBV19 to TRBJ2-7; the D gene is possibly TRBD1 (5 bases). CDR3 length equals 15 residues. Looked up from germline, CDR1 is LNHDA and CDR2 is SQIVND (reference sequence). With 1 base removed from V and 2 bases from J, the gap between germline ends came to 12 bases. CDR3 amino acids: CASSIGQGEAYEQYF. The CDR3 bases are TGTGCCAGTAGTATAGGGCAGGGTGAGGCCTACGAGCAGTACTTC.

V gene TRBV4-3 combines with J gene TRBJ2-5, with no clear D. This CDR3 contains 13 residues. With 2 bases removed from V and 5 bases from J, the gap between germline ends came to 9 bases. Germline CDR1 reads LGHNA; CDR2 reads YSLEER. The CDR3 sequence is CASSQRYWETQYF. CDR3 DNA: TGCGCCAGCAGCCAACGTTACTGGGAGACCCAGTACTTC.

For this clone: Other DNA sequences in this sample translate to the same CDR3. The chain couples TRBV6-6 to TRBJ2-7; 8 bases are shared with TRBD1. V was clipped by 3 bases and J by 1 base; unmatched bases: 2. Per germline, CDR1 MNHNY and CDR2 SVGAGI (reference sequence). CDR3 length: 14 amino acids. The chain's CDR3 is CASSYRDRSYEQYF. CDR3 in DNA: TGTGCCAGCAGTTATCGGGACAGGTCCTACGAGCAGTACTTC.

This chain joins TRBV15 and TRBJ1-5; D might be TRBD1 (6 bases). CDR1 is LNHNV, CDR2 YYDKDF, per germline (reference sequence). This CDR3 is built from 14 residues. Trimming pared 5 bases from V and 1 base from J, leaving 9 bases between. CDR3 region: CATSDGQSNQPQHF. CDR3 nucleotide sequence: TGTGCCACCAGCGATGGACAGAGCAATCAGCCCCAGCATTTT.

The J gene is TRBJ2-7, the V gene TRBV4-3, with TRBD2 matching 7 bases. Germline CDR1 and CDR2: LGHNA and YSLEER. The CDR3 is 15 amino acids. J lost 1 base, V lost 0 bases, and 3 bases had no gene match. The CDR3 DNA reads TGCGCCAGCAGCCAAGACTGGGAGGGTTCCTACGAGCAGTACTTC. Translation gives CASSQDWEGSYEQYF.

J is TRBJ2-3 and V is TRBV10-1; D is unclear. The germline gives CDR1 WNHNN, CDR2 SYGVQD (reference sequence). The V and J ends lost 6 bases and 5 bases respectively, with 18 bases between them. This CDR3 has 15 amino acids. The CDR3 reads CASRTRTTRGDTQYF. The CDR3 DNA is TGCGCCAGCAGGACTCGAACGACCCGCGGAGATACGCAGTATTTT.

The J gene is TRBJ1-3, the V gene TRBV7-9; 8 bases agree with TRBD1. J was trimmed by 1 base and V by 5 bases; bases with no gene match: 7. The germline V gene encodes CDR1 SEHNR and CDR2 FQNEAQ (reference sequence). The CDR3 sequence is 16 residues long. CDR3 sequence: CASSPENRGSGNTIYF. The CDR3 region has the DNA TGTGCCAGCAGCCCCGAAAACAGGGGGTCTGGAAACACCATATATTTT.

V usage is TRBV5-1 and J usage is TRBJ2-1; 8 nucleotides agree with TRBD1. Looked up from germline, CDR1 is SGHRS and CDR2 is YFSETQ. CDR3 length equals 15 residues. Trimming cost V 3 bases and J 8 bases; bases outside gene matches: 10. CDR3 sequence (DNA): TGCGCCAGCAGCTGGACAGGGCCCTCCGCTTATGAGCAGTTCTTC. It is translated as CASSWTGPSAYEQFF.

This sequence joins TRBV27 and TRBJ2-5, with a possible D match to TRBD2 (6 bases). The germline CDR1 and CDR2 sequences are MNHEY and SMNVEV (reference sequence). The V gene lost 3 bases and the J gene lost 4 bases, with 9 bases spanning the gap. CDR3 size: 13 residues. CDR3 region: CASSFCSGETQYF. For the CDR3, the DNA is TGTGCCAGCAGTTTTTGTAGCGGAGAGACCCAGTACTTC.

The chain links TRBV10-3 to TRBJ2-7, with no clear D. CDR1 ENHRY and CDR2 SYGVKD come from the germline V gene. Between the trimmed V and J ends, which lost 4 bases and 0 bases, there was a span of 7 bases. The CDR3 is made up of 13 amino acids. The CDR3 DNA is TGTGCCATCAGTGGGGCTGACTCCTACGAGCAGTACTTC. It specifies CAISGADSYEQYF.

With regard to this clone: The same CDR3 can be traced to other DNA sequences in this sample. The chain employs TRBV9 and TRBJ2-3; 9 positions agree with TRBD2. The length of the CDR3 is 14 residues. V was pared by 2 bases and J by 2 bases, with 0 bases of the junction left unmatched. Germline CDR1 is SGDLS and CDR2 is YYNGEE. CDR3 nucleotides: TGTGCCAGCAGCGTGGGACTAGCCACAGATACGCAGTATTTT. It specifies CASSVGLATDTQYF.

The chain has TRBV27 and TRBJ2-1, with 7 bases matching TRBD2. CDR1 is MNHEY, CDR2 SMNVEV, per germline (reference sequence). Losses at the gene ends were 8 bases for V and 4 bases for J; bases not matched to a gene: 2. The CDR3 spans 12 residues. The CDR3 DNA reads as TGTGCCAGCCGGCGGGGGTACAATGAGCAGTTCTTC. Translation gives CASRRGYNEQFF.

The chain carries TRBV5-6 and TRBJ2-3; D not certain. V dropped 0 bases and J dropped 1 base, with 18 bases sitting between them. In germline, CDR1 is SGHDT, CDR2 YYEEEE. This CDR3 has 18 residues. As DNA, the CDR3 is TGTGCCAGCAGCTTGGGGGTAGAGGCGGTCTCGGGCACAGATACGCAGTATTTT. It encodes CASSLGVEAVSGTDTQYF. The whole variable domain, filled in from reference TRBV5-6 and TRBJ2-3, reads DAGVTQSPTHLIKTRGQQVTLRCSPKSGHDTVSWYQQALGQGPQFIFQYYEEEERQRGNFPDRFSGHQFPNYSSELNVNALLLGDSALYLCASSLGVEAVSGTDTQYFGPGTRLTVL.

The rearrangement links TRBV27 to TRBJ2-1; 12 bases map to TRBD2. Germline V gene data show CDR1 as MNHEY and CDR2 as SMNVEV (reference sequence). The trim removed 4 bases at V and 3 bases at J, leaving 10 bases unmatched. There are 18 residues in the CDR3. CDR3 sequence reads: CASSSPTSGRTSYNEQFF. Here the CDR3 DNA reads TGTGCCAGCAGTTCCCCGACTAGCGGGAGAACGAGCTACAATGAGCAGTTCTTC.

This chain connects TRBV28 to TRBJ2-7; 9 bases map to TRBD1. The CDR3 is 15 residues long. Germline lookup yields CDR1 MDHEN and CDR2 SYDVKM. V trimming: 6 bases; J trimming: 2 bases; junction bases outside the gene matches: 8. The CDR3 DNA follows: TGTGCCAGCAGGAATTCCGGGACAGGGCCCTACGAGCAGTACTTC. It specifies CASRNSGTGPYEQYF. The complete variable domain, with remaining parts taken from reference TRBV28 and TRBJ2-7, reads DVKVTQSSRYLVKRTGEKVFLECVQDMDHENMFWYRQDPGLGLRLIYFSYDVKMKEKGDIPEGYSVSREKKERFSLILESASTNQTSMYLCASRNSGTGPYEQYFGPGTRLTVT.

The rearrangement joins TRBV5-6 to TRBJ2-2, with 9 bases matching TRBD2. Losses at the gene ends were 0 bases for V and 5 bases for J; bases not matched to a gene: 8. The CDR3 totals 17 residues. The germline V gene encodes CDR1 SGHDT and CDR2 YYEEEE. CDR3 coding DNA: TGTGCCAGCAGCTTGGCCAGGGCGGCGGGAGGGACCGGGGAGCTGTTTTTT. This translates into CASSLARAAGGTGELFF.

The rearrangement links TRBV30 to TRBJ2-4; 8 bases map to TRBD2. Germline V gives CDR1 GTSNPN, CDR2 SVGIG (reference sequence). The CDR3 extends over 16 amino acids. J lost 0 bases, V lost 1 base, and 5 bases had no gene match. The CDR3 DNA reads TGTGCCTGGAGTGGGCTAGCGGGCCTAGCCAAAAACATTCAGTACTTC. This codes for CAWSGLAGLAKNIQYF.

The CDR3 loop reads CATSRETGLGGELFF. The CDR3 bases are TGTGCCACCAGCAGAGAGACAGGGTTGGGCGGGGAGCTGTTTTTT. V and J are TRBV15 and TRBJ2-2; 7 bases line up with TRBD1. In germline, CDR1 is LNHNV, CDR2 YYDKDF (reference sequence). The CDR3 extends over 15 amino acids. The V and J ends lost 0 bases and 7 bases, in that order; junction bases with no gene match: 5.

This chain joins TRBV4-1 and TRBJ2-5, with a weak D call TRBD2 (8 bases). Germline V gene lookup returns CDR1 MGHRA and CDR2 YSYEKL. The length of the CDR3 is 18 residues. V gave up 2 bases and J gave up 5 bases, with 24 bases separating them. CDR3 residues: CASSQKAGVPLRGETQYF. CDR3 coding DNA: TGCGCCAGCAGCCAAAAAGCGGGAGTTCCCCTCAGGGGGGAGACCCAGTACTTC.

This clone has only one observation. The same CDR3 arises from other DNA sequences in this sample as well. The chain links TRBV7-9 to TRBJ2-7; the match to TRBD1 covers 10 bases. The CDR3 sequence is 15 residues long. Looked up from germline, CDR1 is SEHNR and CDR2 is FQNEAQ (reference sequence). Losses at the gene ends were 4 bases for V and 4 bases for J; bases not matched to a gene: 7. The CDR3 region is CASSSRDRGLYEQYF. DNA for the CDR3: TGTGCCAGCAGCTCCCGGGACAGGGGATTGTACGAGCAGTACTTC.

The chain carries TRBV15 and TRBJ2-5; perhaps TRBD1 as D (5 bases). TRBJ2-7 explains the end of the DNA better; the J call may be wrong. CDR1 LNHNV and CDR2 YYDKDF come from the germline V gene (reference sequence). This CDR3 region has 15 residues. The CDR3 DNA reads as TGTGCCACCAGCAGAGGCAGGGTTGCCCTCTACGAGCAGTACTTC. Its protein is CATSRGRVALYEQYF.

The chain uses TRBV25-1 and TRBJ2-7; 10 bases are a match to TRBD2. In germline, CDR1 is MGHDK, CDR2 SYGVNS. This CDR3 is 18 amino acids long. The V gene end was trimmed by 2 bases and the J gene end by 4 bases; junction bases not matched to a gene: 14. CDR3 in DNA: TGTGCCAGCAGTGAACTCGGGACTAGCGCCTCTATTCCTTACGAGCAGTACTTC. Protein product: CASSELGTSASIPYEQYF.

This sequence joins TRBV5-6 and TRBJ2-5, with TRBD2 identical over 7 bases. The CDR3 consists of 13 residues. CDR1 and CDR2 from the germline V gene are SGHDT and YYEEEE. Trimming removed 7 bases from V and 4 bases from J; junction bases left unmatched: 7. The chain's CDR3 is CASGRGRGETQYF. CDR3 DNA sequence: TGTGCCAGCGGCCGGGGGAGGGGAGAGACCCAGTACTTC.

J is TRBJ1-1 and V is TRBV6-4; tentative D call: TRBD1 (5 bases). The CDR3 runs to 17 residues. V gave up 0 bases and J gave up 4 bases, with 18 bases separating them. CDR1 and CDR2 (germline): MRHNA, SNTAGT. DNA of the CDR3: TGTGCCAGCAGTGACTCCAGCCGCGGGGCAATGACCACTGAAGCTTTCTTT. Its protein product is CASSDSSRGAMTTEAFF.

The chain recombines TRBV28 with TRBJ1-5; TRBD1 agrees at 8 bases. This CDR3 is 20 amino acids long. Germline V gene data show CDR1 as MDHEN and CDR2 as SYDVKM. V shed 2 bases and J 3 bases; nucleotides not matched to a gene: 18. CDR3 sequence reads: CASSLLSTGDLYYDNQPQHF. The CDR3 DNA is TGTGCCAGCAGTTTACTCTCGACAGGGGACTTATACTATGACAATCAGCCCCAGCATTTT.

V and J are TRBV18 and TRBJ2-7; 7 nucleotides line up with TRBD2. Germline CDR1 KGHSH, CDR2 LQKENI. The CDR3 covers 13 residues. Trimming at V came to 3 bases and at J to 2 bases, leaving 1 base not matched to a gene. As DNA, the CDR3 is TGTGCCAGCTCACCCGGGACTACCTACGAGCAGTACTTC. This gives the protein CASSPGTTYEQYF.

V gene TRBV11-2 combines with J gene TRBJ1-1, with D tentatively TRBD1 (6 bases). V was cut by 5 bases and J by 0 bases, with 16 bases left in between. Germline-derived CDR1 and CDR2 are SGHAT and FQNNGV. The CDR3 is made up of 16 amino acids. CDR3 sequence: CASSAHRVNMNTEAFF. The DNA for the CDR3 is TGTGCCAGCAGCGCCCACAGGGTGAATATGAACACTGAAGCTTTCTTT.

CDR3 in amino acids: CASSQGEQDRGRTGELFF. CDR3 nucleotide sequence: TGCGCCAGCAGCCAAGGAGAGCAGGACAGGGGGCGGACCGGGGAGCTGTTTTTT. The chain couples TRBV4-3 to TRBJ2-2; TRBD1 agrees at 11 bases. CDR3 length: 18 amino acids. J was trimmed by 5 bases and V by 1 base; bases with no gene match: 9. Germline lookup yields CDR1 LGHNA and CDR2 YSLEER.